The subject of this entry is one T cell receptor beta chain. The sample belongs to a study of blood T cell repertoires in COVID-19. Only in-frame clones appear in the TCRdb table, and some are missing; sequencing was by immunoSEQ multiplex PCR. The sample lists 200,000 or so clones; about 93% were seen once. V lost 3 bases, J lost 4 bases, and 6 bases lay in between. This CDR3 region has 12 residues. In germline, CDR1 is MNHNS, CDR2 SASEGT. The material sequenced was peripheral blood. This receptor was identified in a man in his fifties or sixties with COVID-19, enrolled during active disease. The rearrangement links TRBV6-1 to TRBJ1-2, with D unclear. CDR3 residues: CASSEAGYGYTF. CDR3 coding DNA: TGTGCCAGCAGTGAGGCGGGCTATGGCTACACCTTC.